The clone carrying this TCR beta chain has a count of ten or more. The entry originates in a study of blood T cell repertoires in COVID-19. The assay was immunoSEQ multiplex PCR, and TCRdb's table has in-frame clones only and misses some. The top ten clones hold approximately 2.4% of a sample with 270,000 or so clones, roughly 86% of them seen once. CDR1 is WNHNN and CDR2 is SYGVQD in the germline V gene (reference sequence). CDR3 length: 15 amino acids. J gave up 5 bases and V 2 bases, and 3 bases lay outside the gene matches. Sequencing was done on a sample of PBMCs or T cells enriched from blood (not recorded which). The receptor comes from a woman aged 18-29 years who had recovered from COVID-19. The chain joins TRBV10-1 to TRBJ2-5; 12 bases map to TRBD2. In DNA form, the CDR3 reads TGCGCCAGCAGTGAGAAGACTAGCGGGAGTGAGACCCAGTACTTC. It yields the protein CASSEKTSGSETQYF.